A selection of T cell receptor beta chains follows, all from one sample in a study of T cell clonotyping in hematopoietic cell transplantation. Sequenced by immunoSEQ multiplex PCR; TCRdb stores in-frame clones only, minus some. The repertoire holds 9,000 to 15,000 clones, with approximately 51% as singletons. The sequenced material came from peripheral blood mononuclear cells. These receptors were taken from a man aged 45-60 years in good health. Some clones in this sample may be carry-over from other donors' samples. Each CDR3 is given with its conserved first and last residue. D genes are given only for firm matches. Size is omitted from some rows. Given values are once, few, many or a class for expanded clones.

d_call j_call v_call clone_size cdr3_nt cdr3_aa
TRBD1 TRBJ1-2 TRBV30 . TGTGCCTGGAGTGTAGTCAGGGGGACCGGCTACACCTTC CAWSVVRGTGYTF
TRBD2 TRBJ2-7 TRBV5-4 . TGTGCCAGCAGCCGGAGCGGGACCCCTCAGTACTTC CASSRSGTPQYF
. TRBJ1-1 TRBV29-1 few TGCAGCGGCAACGACAGGTTTGAAGCTTTCTTT CSGNDRFEAFF
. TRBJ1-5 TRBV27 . TGTGCCAGCAGTTTATCTCATAATCAGCCCCAGCATTTT CASSLSHNQPQHF
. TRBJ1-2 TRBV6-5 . TGTGCCAGCAGTTACGATGGGGGGAATCGTGGAGGCTACACCTTC CASSYDGGNRGGYTF
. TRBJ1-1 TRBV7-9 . TGTGCCAGCAGCTTAGGGCAGAGGAACACTGAAGCTTTCTTT CASSLGQRNTEAFF
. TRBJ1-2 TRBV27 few TGTGCCAGCAGTTTATCACATGACCGGATATACTATGGCTACACCTTC CASSLSHDRIYYGYTF
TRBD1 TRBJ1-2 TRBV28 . TGTGCCAGCGAGGACAGGTACTATGGCTACACCTTC CASEDRYYGYTF
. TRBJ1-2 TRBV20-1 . TGCAGTGCCCGAGTGGGTTATGGCTACACCTTC CSARVGYGYTF
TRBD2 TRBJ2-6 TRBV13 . TGTGCCAGCAGCCGTAGCGGGTACTCTGGGGCCAACGTCCTGACTTTC CASSRSGYSGANVLTF
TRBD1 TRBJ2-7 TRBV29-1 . TGCAGCGTTGAAGCCGGGGCAGGGGGTTACGAGCAGTACTTC CSVEAGAGGYEQYF
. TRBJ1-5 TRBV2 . TGTGCCAGCAGTGAGAGGCGGAGCAATCAGCCCCAGCATTTT CASSERRSNQPQHF
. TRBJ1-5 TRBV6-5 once TGTGCCAGCAGACGGACGGCTAGCAATCAGCCCCAGCATTTT CASRRTASNQPQHF
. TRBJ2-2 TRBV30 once TGTGCCTGGAGTCCCAGGGTCCCCGGGGAGCTGTTTTTT CAWSPRVPGELFF
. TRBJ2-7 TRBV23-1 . TGCGCCAGCCCCCTAGAGGGTCCTCAATCCTACGAGCAGTACTTC CASPLEGPQSYEQYF
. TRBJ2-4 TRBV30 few TGTGCCTGGGGGGCCCTAGGGGACATTCAGTACTTC CAWGALGDIQYF
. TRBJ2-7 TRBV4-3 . TGCGCCAGCAGCCCGGAGTGGGCGCCTACCTACGAGCAGTACTTC CASSPEWAPTYEQYF
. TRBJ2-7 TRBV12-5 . TGTGCTAGTGGCCAGACCCGGGACCGCTACGAGCAGTACTTC CASGQTRDRYEQYF
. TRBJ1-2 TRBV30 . TGTGCCTGGAGTGTTCGCGGGTTTGGCTACACCTTC CAWSVRGFGYTF
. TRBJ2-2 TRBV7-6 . TGTGCCAGCAGCTTATTTCCGCTAACCGGGGAGCTGTTTTTT CASSLFPLTGELFF
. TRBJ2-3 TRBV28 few TGTGCCAGCAGGACCCTTTCGGACAGCGGGCCAGATACGCAGTATTTT CASRTLSDSGPDTQYF
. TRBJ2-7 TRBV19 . TGTGCCAGTAGTATACAGGGGACCACAGCCCCTTACGAGCAGTACTTC CASSIQGTTAPYEQYF
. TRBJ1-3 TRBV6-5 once TGTGCCAGCACGAGCTCTGGAAACACCATATATTTT CASTSSGNTIYF
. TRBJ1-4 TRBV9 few TGTGCCAGCAGCGCGGGTATAATGGAAAAACTGTTTTTT CASSAGIMEKLFF
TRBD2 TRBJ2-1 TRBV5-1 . TGCGCCAGCAGCTCGACCGGGACTAGATCCAATAATGAGCAGTTCTTC CASSSTGTRSNNEQFF
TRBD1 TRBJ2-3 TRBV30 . TGTGCCTGGAGTGTAGACAGGGGCCGTCCAGATACGCAGTATTTT CAWSVDRGRPDTQYF
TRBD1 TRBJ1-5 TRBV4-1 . TGCGCCAGCAGCCTAGACAGGGGGCGTCAGCCCCAGCATTTT CASSLDRGRQPQHF
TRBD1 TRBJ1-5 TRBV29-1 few TGCAGCGTTCGCCTCGGGACAGGGGGCCTTGAACAGCCCCAGCATTTT CSVRLGTGGLEQPQHF
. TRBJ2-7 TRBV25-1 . TGTGCCAGCAGTGAATCGGGTAGGGGGACCTACGAGCAGTACTTC CASSESGRGTYEQYF
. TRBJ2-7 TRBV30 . TGTGCCTGGAGTAACGGGGAGGGGGTCTACGAGCAGTACTTC CAWSNGEGVYEQYF
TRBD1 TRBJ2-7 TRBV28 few TGTGCCAGCAGTTGGGCCCCGGGACAGCTCTACGAGCAGTACTTC CASSWAPGQLYEQYF
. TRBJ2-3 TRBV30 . TGTGCCTGGAGATCAGGGGCGGATACGCAGTATTTT CAWRSGADTQYF
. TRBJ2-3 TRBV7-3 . TGTGCCAGCAGGTCTCTAGGGACAGATACGCAGTATTTT CASRSLGTDTQYF
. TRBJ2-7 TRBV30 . TGTGCCTGGACCCCCATTAGTAAGACCTACGAGCAGTACTTC CAWTPISKTYEQYF
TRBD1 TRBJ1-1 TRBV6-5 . TGTGCCAGCAGTTACGGACAGGAGGGATTGGCTTTCTTT CASSYGQEGLAFF
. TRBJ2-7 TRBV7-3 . TGTGCCAGCAGCTTAGAAGGGGACTACGAGCAGTACTTC CASSLEGDYEQYF
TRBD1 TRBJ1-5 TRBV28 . TGTGCCAGCAGCCTAGACAGGGGCAATCAGCCCCAGCATTTT CASSLDRGNQPQHF
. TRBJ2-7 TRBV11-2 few TGTGCCAGCAGCCTCCACAGGTCCGAATTTTCCTACGAGCAGTACTTC CASSLHRSEFSYEQYF
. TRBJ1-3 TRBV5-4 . TGTGCCAGCAGCTTCGGGGGGTCTGGAAACACCATATATTTT CASSFGGSGNTIYF
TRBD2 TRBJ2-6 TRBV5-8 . TGTGCCAGCAGCTTTAGCGGGAACTCTGGGGCCAACGTCCTGACTTTC CASSFSGNSGANVLTF
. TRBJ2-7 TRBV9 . TGTGCCAGCAGTGGCGGGACAGACTTAACCTACGAGCAGTACTTC CASSGGTDLTYEQYF
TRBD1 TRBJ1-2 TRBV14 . TGTGCCAGCAGCCGGAATGACAGGGCCCATGGCTACACCTTC CASSRNDRAHGYTF
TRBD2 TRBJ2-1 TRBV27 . TGTGCCAGCGGGTTGCTGACTAGCGGGAGGCCTAATGAGCAGTTCTTC CASGLLTSGRPNEQFF
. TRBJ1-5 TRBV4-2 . TGTGCCAGCAGCTTTACGGGCCCCGGTCAGCCCCAGCATTTT CASSFTGPGQPQHF
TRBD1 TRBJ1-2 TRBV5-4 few TGTGCCAGCAGCCCATACTCGACAGGGGCTGGCTACACCTTC CASSPYSTGAGYTF
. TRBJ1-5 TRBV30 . TGTGCCTGGAGCGGCTCCGGGACGGCAAAGGGGCAGCCCCAGCATTTT CAWSGSGTAKGQPQHF